These 8 T cell receptor beta chains were sequenced from one sample in a study of cytomegalovirus exposure and HLA in healthy donors. Primers: 60 Vbeta forward and 13 Jbeta reverse. Profiled with immunoSEQ multiplex PCR; TCRdb holds only in-frame clones, not every one. The sample consists of under 150,000 clones, around 85% of them appearing once. The sequenced material came from PBMCs. The receptors were sampled from a boy between 5 and 17 years old in good health and CMV-seronegative.

Points on this clone: The junction differs from germline at one of its ends, possibly a read error. The CDR3 is CASSQGSSGSTIYF. In DNA form, the CDR3 reads TGTGCCAGCAGCCAAGGGAGCTCTGGAAGCACCATATATTTT. J is TRBJ1-3 and V is TRBV4-2; the D is unclear. In germline, CDR1 is LGHNA, CDR2 YNFKEQ. This CDR3 has 14 residues.

The CDR3: CASRPRDRGNTEAFF. The DNA of the CDR3 is TGCGCCAGCAGGCCACGGGACAGGGGGAACACTGAAGCTTTCTTT. The chain carries TRBV5-1 and TRBJ1-1; 10 bases match TRBD1. Losses at the gene ends were 5 bases for V and 1 base for J; bases not matched to a gene: 5. From germline, CDR1 is SGHRS and CDR2 YFSETQ. CDR3 length equals 15 residues.

The rearrangement uses TRBV7-6 and TRBJ2-7; D is perhaps TRBD2 (5 bases). Germline CDR1 reads SGHVS; CDR2 reads FNYEAQ. This CDR3 comprises 14 residues. V was shortened by 0 bases and J by 1 base, with 7 bases between the two germline ends. CDR3 region: CASSLAAGSYEQYF. The CDR3 coding sequence is TGTGCCAGCAGCTTAGCGGCGGGTTCCTACGAGCAGTACTTC.

This chain connects TRBV11-2 to TRBJ2-1; 11 positions agree with TRBD2. Trimming removed 2 bases from V and 14 bases from J; junction bases left unmatched: 5. The CDR3 contains 13 residues. Germline CDR1 is SGHAT and CDR2 is FQNNGV. In DNA, the CDR3 is TGTGCCAGCAGCTTAAGACTAGCGGGGCTAAAGTTCTTC. It yields the protein CASSLRLAGLKFF.

The gene calls are TRBV9 and TRBJ2-1; 7 bases agree with TRBD1. The length of the CDR3 is 15 residues. Germline CDR1 reads SGDLS; CDR2 reads YYNGEE. V dropped 0 bases and J dropped 7; count of bases not matched to a gene: 7. The CDR3 protein is CASSVGQGSRNEQFF. The DNA for the CDR3 is TGTGCCAGCAGCGTAGGACAGGGCAGTCGGAATGAGCAGTTCTTC. Combining the CDR3 with reference TRBV9 and TRBJ2-1 gives the whole variable domain DSGVTQTPKHLITATGQRVTLRCSPRSGDLSVYWYQQSLDQGLQFLIQYYNGEERAKGNILERFSAQQFPDLHSELNLSSLELGDSALYFCASSVGQGSRNEQFFGPGTRLTVL.

The J gene is TRBJ2-7, the V gene TRBV4-1; 7 bases agree with TRBD1. With 4 bases clipped from V and 2 bases from J, the junction kept 8 bases outside the gene matches. This CDR3 has 15 residues. CDR1 is MGHRA, CDR2 YSYEKL, per germline. This CDR3 is CASSPETGSTYEQYF. In nucleotides, the CDR3 is TGCGCCAGCAGCCCAGAGACAGGGTCTACCTACGAGCAGTACTTC.

The chain carries TRBV7-9 and TRBJ2-5; 9 bases map to TRBD2. CDR1 is SEHNR, CDR2 FQNEAQ, per germline (reference sequence). V shed 1 base and J 4 bases; nucleotides not matched to a gene: 4. The CDR3 extends over 15 amino acids. The CDR3 sequence: CASSLGSGGRETQYF. CDR3 in DNA: TGTGCCAGCAGCTTAGGAAGCGGGGGGAGAGAGACCCAGTACTTC. Drawing the rest from reference TRBV7-9 and TRBJ2-5, the complete variable domain is DTGVSQNPRHKITKRGQNVTFRCDPISEHNRLYWYRQTLGQGPEFLTYFQNEAQLEKSRLLSDRFSAERPKGSFSTLEIQRTEQGDSAMYLCASSLGSGGRETQYFGPGTRLLVL.

The chain uses TRBV9 and TRBJ2-1; 8 positions match TRBD2. The CDR3 extends over 15 amino acids. Trimming cost V 7 bases and J 1 base; bases outside gene matches: 7. Per germline, CDR1 SGDLS and CDR2 YYNGEE. The CDR3 reads CASGPTSVSYNEQFF. The CDR3 DNA reads TGTGCCAGCGGACCGACTAGCGTGTCCTACAATGAGCAGTTCTTC.